Many counts were recorded for the clone carrying this T cell receptor beta chain. Its antigen is currently unknown. The sample comes from a study of Graves' ophthalmopathy and Graves' hyperthyroidism. Whole-study results and caveats: Ophthalmopathy progression prediction by the model yielded a sensitivity of approximately 68% and a specificity of around 72%.

The authors amplified TCR beta CDR3 regions, and they did so from RNA transcripts for repertoire sequencing. First-round RT-PCR used HTBI primers; second-round multiplex PCR followed. TCRdb reprocessed the multiplex PCR reads via MiXCR and lists one record per CDR3 protein. This table holds 360,000 or so distinct CDR3 sequences, roughly 18% found once. Germline-derived CDR1 and CDR2 are SGDLS and YYNGEE. The CDR3 extends over 15 amino acids. With V trimmed by 3 bases and J by 5 bases, 8 bases remained unmatched. Sequencing used peripheral blood. The chain employs TRBV9 and TRBJ1-3; 7 bases match TRBD1. This sequence was found in a woman aged 18-29 years with Graves' ophthalmopathy. For the CDR3, the DNA is TGTGCCAGCAGCGAGAGGGGACAGACACGAAACACCATATATTTT. Translated: CASSERGQTRNTIYF. The entire variable domain, with the rest obtained from reference TRBV9 and TRBJ1-3, is as follows: DSGVTQTPKHLITATGQRVTLRCSPRSGDLSVYWYQQSLDQGLQFLIQYYNGEERAKGNILERFSAQQFPDLHSELNLSSLELGDSALYFCASSERGQTRNTIYFGEGSWLTVV.